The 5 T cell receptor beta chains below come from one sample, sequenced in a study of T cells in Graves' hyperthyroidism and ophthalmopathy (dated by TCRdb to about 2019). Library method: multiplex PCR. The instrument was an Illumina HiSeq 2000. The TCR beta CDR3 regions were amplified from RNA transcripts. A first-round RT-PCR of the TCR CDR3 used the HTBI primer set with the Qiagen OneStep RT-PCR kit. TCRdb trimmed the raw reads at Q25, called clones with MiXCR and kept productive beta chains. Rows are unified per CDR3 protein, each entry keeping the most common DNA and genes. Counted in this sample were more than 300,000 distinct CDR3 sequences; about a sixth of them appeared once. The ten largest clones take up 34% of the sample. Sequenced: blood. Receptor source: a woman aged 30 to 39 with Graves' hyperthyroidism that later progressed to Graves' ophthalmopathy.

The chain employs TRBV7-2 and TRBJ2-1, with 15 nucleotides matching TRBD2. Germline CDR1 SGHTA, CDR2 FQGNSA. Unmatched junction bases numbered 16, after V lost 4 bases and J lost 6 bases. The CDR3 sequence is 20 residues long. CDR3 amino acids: CASSSGLTGTSGRNPNEQFF. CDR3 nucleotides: TGTGCCAGCAGCTCCGGACTGACCGGGACTAGCGGGAGGAACCCCAATGAGCAGTTCTTC. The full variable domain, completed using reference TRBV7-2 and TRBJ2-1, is GAGVSQSPSNKVTEKGKDVELRCDPISGHTALYWYRQSLGQGLEFLIYFQGNSAPDKSGLPSDRFSAERTGGSVSTLTIQRTQQEDSAVYLCASSSGLTGTSGRNPNEQFFGPGTRLTVL.

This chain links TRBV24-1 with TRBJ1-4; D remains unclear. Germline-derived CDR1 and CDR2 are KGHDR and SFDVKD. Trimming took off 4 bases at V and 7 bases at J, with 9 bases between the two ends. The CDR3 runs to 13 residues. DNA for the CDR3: TGTGCCACCAGTGACTCCTGGGGTGAAAAACTGTTTTTT. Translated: CATSDSWGEKLFF.

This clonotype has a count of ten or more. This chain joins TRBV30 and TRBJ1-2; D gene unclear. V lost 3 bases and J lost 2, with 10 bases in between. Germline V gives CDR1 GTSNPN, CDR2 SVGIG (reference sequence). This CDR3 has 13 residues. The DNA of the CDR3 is TGTGCCTGGAGCGACGTAAAGAACTATGGCTACACCTTC. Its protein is CAWSDVKNYGYTF.

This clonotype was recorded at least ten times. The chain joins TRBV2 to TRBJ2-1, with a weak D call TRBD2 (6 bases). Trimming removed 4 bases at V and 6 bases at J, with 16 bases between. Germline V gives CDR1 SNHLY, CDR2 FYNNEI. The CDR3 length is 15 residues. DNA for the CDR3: TGTGCCAGCAGTGGGGCGGCGGGGACCCTCAATGAGCAGTTCTTC. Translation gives CASSGAAGTLNEQFF. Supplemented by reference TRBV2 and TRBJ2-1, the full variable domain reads EPEVTQTPSHQVTQMGQEVILRCVPISNHLYFYWYRQILGQKVEFLVSFYNNEISEKSEIFDDQFSVERPDGSNFTLKIRSTKLEDSAMYFCASSGAAGTLNEQFFGPGTRLTVL.

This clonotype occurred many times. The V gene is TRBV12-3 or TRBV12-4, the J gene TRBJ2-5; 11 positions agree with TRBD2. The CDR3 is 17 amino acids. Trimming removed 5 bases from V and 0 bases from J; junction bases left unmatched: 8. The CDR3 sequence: CASSPQASGGYQETQYF. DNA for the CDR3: TGTGCCAGCAGTCCCCAAGCTAGCGGGGGGTACCAAGAGACCCAGTACTTC.